Listed here are 2 T cell receptor beta chains from one sample, sequenced in a study of cytomegalovirus exposure and HLA in healthy donors. Data came from immunoSEQ multiplex PCR; TCRdb stores just in-frame clones and leaves some out. The repertoire consists of about 150,000 clones, with 85% to 90% occurring once and the leading ten covering 2.1%. The sequenced material came from PBMCs. The receptors stem from a human donor in good health.

V is TRBV4-1 and J is TRBJ1-5; D may be TRBD1 (5 bases). This CDR3 has 13 residues. Trimming left V 4 bases short and J 3 bases short, with 7 bases between. Germline V gives CDR1 MGHRA, CDR2 YSYEKL. CDR3 sequence (DNA): TGCGCCAGCAGCCCGGACATCAATCAGCCCCAGCATTTT. As protein: CASSPDINQPQHF.

This clone was detected once. The CDR3 bases are TGCGCCAGCAGCTTTCAGGGGGCGAACACTGAAGCTTTCTTT. Amino acids: CASSFQGANTEAFF. This sequence joins TRBV5-1 and TRBJ1-1; 8 nucleotides match TRBD1. In germline, CDR1 is SGHRS, CDR2 YFSETQ. CDR3 size: 14 residues. V gave up 2 bases and J gave up 1 base; unmatched junction bases: 1.